One sample yielded the 2 T cell receptor beta chains listed below, sequenced in a study of cytomegalovirus exposure and HLA in healthy donors. Researchers ran the PCR with 60 Vbeta and 13 Jbeta primers. Clones were read by immunoSEQ multiplex PCR, and TCRdb kept only the in-frame ones, dropping some. The data show about 140,000 clones, around two thirds seen once. The sequencing input was PBMCs. Receptors originate from a male donor in good health and CMV-seronegative.

The chain combines TRBV28 with TRBJ1-1; 7 bases fit TRBD1. The germline V gene has CDR1 MDHEN and CDR2 SYDVKM. V lost 6 bases and J lost 5; bases outside the gene matches: 3. This CDR3 region has 12 residues. CDR3 nucleotides: TGTGCCAGCAGCTCAGGGGGGACTGAAGCTTTCTTT. It encodes CASSSGGTEAFF.

The rearrangement uses TRBV6-5 and TRBJ1-4; the D gene is possibly TRBD1 (5 bases). The V gene's germline CDR1 is MNHEY and CDR2 SVGAGI. Trimming cost V 5 bases and J 4 bases, with 8 bases left between them. The CDR3 spans 13 residues. CDR3 DNA sequence: TGTGCCAGCAGTGTCGGGGGTAATGAAAAACTGTTTTTT. Its protein product is CASSVGGNEKLFF.